Reported below is one T cell receptor (beta chain). Its specificity is unknown. TCRdb independently ran MiXCR on the 5' RACE reads; one entry per CDR3 protein. The sample lists more than 350,000 distinct CDR3 sequences; 16% were seen once. The sample originates from a study of T-cell memory formation after mild COVID-19. Study results and limitations: Of the contracting clones, CD4+ ones lay mainly in CM and EM, and CD8+ ones in EMRA.

Between the trimmed V and J ends, which lost 5 bases and 5 bases, there was a span of 12 bases. The CDR3 runs 14 residues. Germline V lookup: CDR1 SGHTA, CDR2 FQGNSA. This receptor was obtained from a man between 18 and 29 years old who had mild COVID-19 (a few samples of this study predate the infection). Cell type and time point are not known. Sequenced material: PBMCs or a T cell subset sorted from them (not recorded which). The chain recombines TRBV7-2 with TRBJ1-4; D possibly corresponds to TRBD1 (5 bases). CDR3 bases: TGTGCCAGCAGCCCCGACAGTAACAATGAAAAACTGTTTTTT. Translation: CASSPDSNNEKLFF.